This TCR beta chain was captured by sequencing in a study of CD8 T cells in ankylosing spondylitis. General study findings and limits: Reportedly, matched ankylosing spondylitis synovial fluid was significantly enriched for disease-linked clones. Certain motif variants had earlier been reported in reactive arthritis synovial fluid and blood.

V was pared by 1 base and J by 5 bases, with 12 bases between. Germline V CDR1 and CDR2: LGHDT, YNNKEL (reference sequence). There are 15 residues in the CDR3. In making TCR beta libraries, quantitative 5'-RACE with molecular barcodes was used. TCRdb reanalysed the 5' RACE reads using MiXCR and keeps one entry per CDR3 protein. Here the sample spans about 90,000 distinct CDR3 sequences, around 25% being singletons. For this clonotype: Its antigen is unknown.

The sequenced material came from blood, either unsorted or a sorted T cell fraction (not recorded which). The rearrangement uses TRBV3-1 and TRBJ1-5; possible D gene TRBD1, 5 bases. The source of this sequence is a male donor with ankylosing spondylitis or in good health (not recorded which). The CDR3 region has the DNA TGTGCCAGCAGCCAAGGATGGACACCCGATCAGCCCCAGCATTTT. It is translated as CASSQGWTPDQPQHF.